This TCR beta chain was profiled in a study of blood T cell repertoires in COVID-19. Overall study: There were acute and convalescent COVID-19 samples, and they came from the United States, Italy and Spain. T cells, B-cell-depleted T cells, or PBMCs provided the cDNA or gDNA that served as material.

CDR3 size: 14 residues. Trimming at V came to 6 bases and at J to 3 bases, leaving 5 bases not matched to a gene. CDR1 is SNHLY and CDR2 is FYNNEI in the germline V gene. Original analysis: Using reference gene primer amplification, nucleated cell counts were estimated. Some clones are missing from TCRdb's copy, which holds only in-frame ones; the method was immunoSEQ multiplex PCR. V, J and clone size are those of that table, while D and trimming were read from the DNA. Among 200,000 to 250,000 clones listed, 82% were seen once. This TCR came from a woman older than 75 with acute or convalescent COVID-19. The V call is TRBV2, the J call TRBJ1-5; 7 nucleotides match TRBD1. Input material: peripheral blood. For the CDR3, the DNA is TGTGCCAGCAGAGGGGACAGCGACAATCAGCCCCAGCATTTT. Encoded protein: CASRGDSDNQPQHF.